The 20 T cell receptor beta chains reported below all come from one sample, sequenced in a study of blood T cell repertoires in COVID-19. Assay used: immunoSEQ multiplex PCR; TCRdb lists only in-frame clones, some missing. In the table there are 300,000 to 400,000 clones, around 87% of which are singletons. Sequencing was carried out using PBMCs or T cells enriched from blood (not recorded which). Receptor source: a woman aged 30 to 39 with acute COVID-19.

The genes are TRBV18 and TRBJ1-1; 7 nucleotides match TRBD1. The CDR3 spans 16 residues. V shed 0 bases and J 0 bases; nucleotides not matched to a gene: 4. CDR1 and CDR2 from the germline V gene are KGHSH and LQKENI. CDR3 residues: CASSPPGQNMNTEAFF. DNA for the CDR3: TGTGCCAGCTCACCACCGGGACAGAACATGAACACTGAAGCTTTCTTT.

This chain joins TRBV24-1 and TRBJ2-1; 11 bases align to TRBD1. The germline gives CDR1 KGHDR, CDR2 SFDVKD. The length of the CDR3 is 16 residues. V shed 4 bases, J shed 9 bases, and the junction held 10 bases outside the gene matches. DNA for the CDR3: TGTGCCACCAGTGACCGCCGGGACAGGGGGGTGGGTGAGCAGTTCTTC. It translates to CATSDRRDRGVGEQFF.

The rearrangement joins TRBV18 to TRBJ1-1; 8 bases fit TRBD1. The CDR3 extends over 15 amino acids. V shed 2 bases and J 5 bases; nucleotides not matched to a gene: 7. The germline CDR1 and CDR2 sequences are KGHSH and LQKENI. As DNA, the CDR3 is TGTGCCAGCTCACCATGGTTACAGGGGGAGACTGAAGCTTTCTTT. This sequence encodes CASSPWLQGETEAFF.

This chain connects TRBV10-3 to TRBJ1-1; possible D gene TRBD1, 5 bases. The CDR3 loop spans 17 amino acids. CDR1 ENHRY and CDR2 SYGVKD come from the germline V gene. V was shortened by 3 bases and J by 2 bases, with 19 bases between the two germline ends. The CDR3 loop is CAISEQWPGGSNTEAFF. The CDR3 nucleotides are TGTGCCATCAGTGAACAATGGCCGGGGGGGAGTAACACTGAAGCTTTCTTT.

This chain uses TRBV3-1 (or the pseudogene TRBV3-2) with TRBJ2-3; 11 bases align to TRBD1. The CDR3 is 15 residues long. The V and J ends lost 4 bases and 2 bases, in that order; junction bases with no gene match: 2. Germline V gene lookup returns CDR1 LGHDT and CDR2 YNNKEL (reference sequence). CDR3 DNA: TGTGCCAGCAGCCGGACAGGGGGCCCCACAGATACGCAGTATTTT. Translation: CASSRTGGPTDTQYF.

CDR3 amino acids: CASSRSGSSTDTQYF. The CDR3 DNA sequence: TGTGCCAGCAGCCGCAGCGGGAGTAGCACAGATACGCAGTATTTT. This chain connects TRBV11-2 to TRBJ2-3; 8 positions match TRBD2. From germline, CDR1 is SGHAT and CDR2 FQNNGV. The V segment lost 5 bases and the J segment 0 bases; nucleotides outside the gene matches: 4. The CDR3 is 15 residues long.

The chain joins TRBV24-1 to TRBJ2-5; maybe TRBD1 (6 bases). There are 12 residues in the CDR3. The V and J ends lost 9 bases and 3 bases respectively, with 10 bases between them. Germline values: CDR1 KGHDR, CDR2 SFDVKD. The CDR3: CATQGTKETQYF. CDR3 bases: TGTGCCACCCAGGGGACGAAAGAGACCCAGTACTTC.

The V gene is TRBV18, the J gene TRBJ2-1; 11 bases align to TRBD2. The CDR3 totals 17 residues. The germline V gene has CDR1 KGHSH and CDR2 LQKENI. The trim removed 0 bases at V and 8 bases at J, leaving 9 bases unmatched. The CDR3 DNA follows: TGTGCCAGCTCACCACCTTTAGAGACTAGCGGGGCCCATGAGCAGTTCTTC. Protein product: CASSPPLETSGAHEQFF.

The chain joins TRBV15 to TRBJ1-5, with TRBD1 matching over 9 bases. Trimming removed 0 bases from V and 4 bases from J; junction bases left unmatched: 7. Germline V gene sequence: CDR1 LNHNV, CDR2 YYDKDF (reference sequence). There are 17 residues in the CDR3. The CDR3 DNA reads TGTGCCACCAGCAGAGATGGCCTCGGGACAGGGAATCAGCCCCAGCATTTT. It encodes CATSRDGLGTGNQPQHF.

The rearrangement uses TRBV19 and TRBJ2-3; 7 nucleotides agree with TRBD2. The junction had 2 bases not matched to a gene; V was cut back by 4 bases and J by 1 base. This CDR3 is 14 amino acids long. Germline V gene lookup returns CDR1 LNHDA and CDR2 SQIVND (reference sequence). CDR3 bases: TGTGCCAGTAGTAATGCGGGGGGCACAGATACGCAGTATTTT. Its protein is CASSNAGGTDTQYF.

The genes are TRBV7-2 and TRBJ1-5; 10 bases line up with TRBD1. V shed 0 bases and J 6 bases; nucleotides not matched to a gene: 5. Germline CDR1 reads SGHTA; CDR2 reads FQGNSA. CDR3 length: 16 residues. The CDR3 reads CASSLAGTGAFQPQHF. The CDR3 DNA sequence: TGTGCCAGCAGCTTAGCGGGGACAGGGGCGTTTCAGCCCCAGCATTTT.

This chain connects TRBV6-5 to TRBJ2-2; D is ambiguous. Trimming shortened V by 6 bases and J by 5 bases, and 10 bases separated the two germline ends. The CDR3 extends over 13 amino acids. Per the germline V gene, CDR1 is MNHEY and CDR2 is SVGAGI. CDR3 loop: CASRTGETGELFF. Written as DNA, the CDR3 is TGTGCCAGCAGAACGGGTGAGACCGGGGAGCTGTTTTTT.

This chain links TRBV11-2 with TRBJ2-1; D may be TRBD2 (5 bases). The germline CDR1 and CDR2 sequences are SGHAT and FQNNGV. The CDR3 has 18 residues. Between the trimmed V and J ends, which lost 5 bases and 0 bases, there was a span of 20 bases. The chain's CDR3 is CASSPLARLGSSYNEQFF. The CDR3 region has the DNA TGTGCCAGCAGCCCCTTAGCTCGGCTAGGGAGCTCCTACAATGAGCAGTTCTTC.

The chain has TRBV2 and TRBJ2-7; 8 positions agree with TRBD1. The germline CDR1 and CDR2 sequences are SNHLY and FYNNEI. The length of the CDR3 is 12 residues. With 6 bases clipped from V and 2 bases from J, the junction kept 0 bases outside the gene matches. As DNA, the CDR3 is TGTGCCAGCAGACAGGGGGCCTACGAGCAGTACTTC. It encodes CASRQGAYEQYF.

This clone has a handful of counts. The rearrangement joins TRBV6-1 to TRBJ1-6; D uncertain. V lost 1 base to trimming and J lost 4 bases, with 8 bases between them. Germline V gives CDR1 MNHNS, CDR2 SASEGT. This CDR3 is 15 amino acids long. The CDR3 loop is CASSEGLTYNSPLHF. In DNA, the CDR3 is TGTGCCAGCAGTGAAGGACTGACTTATAATTCACCCCTCCACTTT.

In DNA, the CDR3 is TGTGCCAGCAGTGCTACTGACTTACGAGACTATGCGTACACCATATATTTT. Its protein is CASSATDLRDYAYTIYF. The J gene is TRBJ1-3, the V gene TRBV6-1; D gene uncertain. Germline assignment: CDR1 MNHNS and CDR2 SASEGT. V dropped 4 bases and J dropped 8 bases, with 24 bases sitting between them. This CDR3 is 17 amino acids long.

The chain carries TRBV6-2 or TRBV6-3 and TRBJ2-3; 9 nucleotides align to TRBD2. This CDR3 has 20 residues. Germline V lookup: CDR1 MNHEY, CDR2 SVGEGT. The V segment lost 2 bases and the J segment 0 bases; nucleotides outside the gene matches: 15. The CDR3 nucleotides read TGTGCCAGCAGTTACCGACTAATGGTAGCGGGGGCGTACAGCACAGATACGCAGTATTTT. Amino acids: CASSYRLMVAGAYSTDTQYF.

The chain joins TRBV7-9 to TRBJ1-2; no clear D. CDR1 and CDR2 from the germline V gene are SEHNR and FQNEAQ (reference sequence). The V gene lost 4 bases and the J gene lost 8 bases, with 14 bases spanning the gap. The CDR3 has 13 amino acids. The CDR3 loop is CASSSVEPYGYTF. CDR3 in DNA: TGTGCCAGCAGCTCCGTGGAGCCGTACGGCTACACCTTC.

This chain joins TRBV5-1 and TRBJ2-1; 10 bases align to TRBD1. With V trimmed by 1 base and J by 5 bases, 6 bases remained unmatched. The CDR3 consists of 16 residues. CDR1 and CDR2 (germline): SGHRS, YFSETQ. CDR3 in DNA: TGCGCCAGCAGCTTGAATGACAGGGGGCTTAACAATGAGCAGTTCTTC. Translating gives CASSLNDRGLNNEQFF. Full variable domain (remainder filled in from reference TRBV5-1 and TRBJ2-1): KAGVTQTPRYLIKTRGQQVTLSCSPISGHRSVSWYQQTPGQGLQFLFEYFSETQRNKGNFPGRFSGRQFSNSRSEMNVSTLELGDSALYLCASSLNDRGLNNEQFFGPGTRLTVL.

V and J are TRBV7-6 and TRBJ2-7; a weak D match, TRBD2 (6 bases). The germline V and J ends were trimmed by 5 bases and 3 bases, with 11 bases remaining between them. Germline V CDR1 and CDR2: SGHVS, FNYEAQ. This CDR3 has 13 residues. The CDR3 is CASSPGTDYEQYF. The CDR3 bases are TGTGCCAGCAGCCCCGGGACTGACTACGAGCAGTACTTC.